This TCR beta chain originates from a study of cytomegalovirus exposure and HLA in healthy donors. Study information: Both the approximately 130 validation repertoires and the 666 first-cohort repertoires used the same platform, as reported by a later analysis.

Study-wide results and caveats: Associated with cytomegalovirus, according to the listing, were around 160 TCR beta chains. There were three CMV-associated chains whose specificity for CMV antigens was confirmed in vitro.

About this clone: Its antigen is not known.

V dropped 4 bases and J dropped 1; count of bases not matched to a gene: 3. This CDR3 region has 15 residues. In germline, CDR1 is SGHRS, CDR2 YFSETQ. Using immunoSEQ multiplex PCR, the repertoire was profiled, and TCRdb retains in-frame clones only, with some absent. Here the sample spans around 70,000 clones, 94% being singletons. Specimen: PBMCs. The chain employs TRBV5-1 and TRBJ2-7, with 12 positions matching TRBD2. This clonotype was sampled from a man between 18 and 29 years old in good health and CMV-seropositive. CDR3 nucleotide sequence: TGCGCCAGCAGCCGAGGGACTAGCGGGTCCTACGAGCAGTACTTC. Amino acids: CASSRGTSGSYEQYF.